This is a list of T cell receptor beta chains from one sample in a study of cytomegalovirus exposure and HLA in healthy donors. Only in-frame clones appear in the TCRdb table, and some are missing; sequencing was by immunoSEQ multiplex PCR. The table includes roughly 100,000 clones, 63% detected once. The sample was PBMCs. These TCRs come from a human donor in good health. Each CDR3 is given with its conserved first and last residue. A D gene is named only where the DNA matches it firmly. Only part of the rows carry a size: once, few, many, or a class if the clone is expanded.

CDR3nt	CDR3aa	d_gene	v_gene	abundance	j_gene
TGCAGCGTTTGCAGGGCGGGATCGGATACGCAGTATTTT	CSVCRAGSDTQYF	-	TRBV29-1	few	TRBJ2-3
TGTGCCAGCAACAGGGGCCAAAACTATGGCTACACCTTC	CASNRGQNYGYTF	TRBD1	TRBV6-1	-	TRBJ1-2
TGTGCCAGTAGTGGGGCAGGGGGTTGGGACACTGAAGCTTTCTTT	CASSGAGGWDTEAFF	TRBD1	TRBV19	-	TRBJ1-1
TGTGCCAGTAGCTCAAAGCCTAGCGGGACCTTCTACGAGCAGTACTTC	CASSSKPSGTFYEQYF	TRBD2	TRBV19	-	TRBJ2-7
TGCGCCAGCAGCTTCCCAGGGGGCGGCACAGATACGCAGTATTTT	CASSFPGGGTDTQYF	TRBD1	TRBV5-1	-	TRBJ2-3
TGTGCCAGCAGCCATATGACCGCCGACATCACCTCCTCCCACAATGAGCAGTTCTTC	CASSHMTADITSSHNEQFF	-	TRBV4-2	-	TRBJ2-1
TGTGCTAGTGGTTTCACTCAGGTTGGTAGTCAGCCCCAGCATTTT	CASGFTQVGSQPQHF	-	TRBV12-5	-	TRBJ1-5
TGTGCCAGCAGTACCCTATTGGGGACAGGGTACCCTCTACTGGGGGAGCAGTACTTC	CASSTLLGTGYPLLGEQYF	TRBD1	TRBV28	-	TRBJ2-7
TGTGCCAGCAGTTTCCCTGGAGGGGGCAGCGGAAACACCATATATTTT	CASSFPGGGSGNTIYF	TRBD1	TRBV28	-	TRBJ1-3
TGTGCCAGCAGCCAGGGACTAGCGGCACAAGAGACCCAGTACTTC	CASSQGLAAQETQYF	TRBD2	TRBV7-3	-	TRBJ2-5
TGTGCCAGCAGTTTACAGGGGGAAGGTGGCTACACCTTC	CASSLQGEGGYTF	TRBD1	TRBV28	few	TRBJ1-2
TGTGCCAGCAGCTTCGACAGGGGACCTGGAAACACCATATATTTT	CASSFDRGPGNTIYF	TRBD1	TRBV7-6	few	TRBJ1-3
TGCGCCAGCAGCTTCCGGACAGGGGAGACCCAGTACTTC	CASSFRTGETQYF	TRBD1	TRBV5-1	-	TRBJ2-5
TGTGCCAGCAGCCAAGATCGGGAGAACACTGAAGCTTTCTTT	CASSQDRENTEAFF	-	TRBV14	few	TRBJ1-1
TGTGCCAGTAGTATACTAGCGGGAGATACGCAGTATTTT	CASSILAGDTQYF	TRBD2	TRBV19	few	TRBJ2-3
TGCGCCAGCAGCTTGGAGTCTGCGACAGCCTCCTACGAGCAGTACTTC	CASSLESATASYEQYF	-	TRBV5-1	few	TRBJ2-7
TGTGCCAGCAGTCCTTGGGGAACAGGAGCCACTGAAGCTTTCTTT	CASSPWGTGATEAFF	-	TRBV27	-	TRBJ1-1
TGTGCCAGCAGCTTGAACGGACTAGGAGGAAATGAGCAGTTCTTC	CASSLNGLGGNEQFF	TRBD2	TRBV11-2	few	TRBJ2-1
TGTGCCAGCAGCCGACTAAAAAGTAGAGAGCAGTACTTC	CASSRLKSREQYF	-	TRBV5-6	-	TRBJ2-7
TGTGCCACCAGAGGACAGGGCACAGATACGCAGTATTTT	CATRGQGTDTQYF	TRBD1	TRBV6-1	few	TRBJ2-3
TGTGCCAGCAGTGAATTTGGTAGCGGGTACACCTACGAGCAGTACTTC	CASSEFGSGYTYEQYF	TRBD2	TRBV25-1	few	TRBJ2-7
TGTGCCAGTAGTAGGGCAGGGAACTACGAGCAGTACTTC	CASSRAGNYEQYF	-	TRBV19	-	TRBJ2-7
TGTGCCACCAGCAGTAGGACATCCCCAAGGGGCACCGGGGAGCTGTTTTTT	CATSSRTSPRGTGELFF	-	TRBV15	few	TRBJ2-2
TGTGCCAGCAGCCGGGACTACACAGATACGCAGTATTTT	CASSRDYTDTQYF	TRBD2	TRBV5-4	few	TRBJ2-3
TGCAGTGCTTCCCAGGGGCACGAGCAGTACTTC	CSASQGHEQYF	-	TRBV20-1	-	TRBJ2-7
TGTGCCAGCACCTGGGGGCACCCGAACGGGGAGCTGTTTTTT	CASTWGHPNGELFF	-	TRBV27	-	TRBJ2-2
TGTGCCAGCCTCGTCCCTCTTAGAGGGTCGCAGTATTTT	CASLVPLRGSQYF	-	TRBV6-1	-	TRBJ2-3
TGCGCCAGCAGTGATTGGGGCCAGCCCCAGCATTTT	CASSDWGQPQHF	-	TRBV10-1	few	TRBJ1-5
TGTGCCAGCAGCTTAGTACTAGCGGCTCTCCAAGAGACCCAGTACTTC	CASSLVLAALQETQYF	TRBD2	TRBV11-2	-	TRBJ2-5
TGCGCCAGCAGCTTGGCGGGAACCCTCGCAGAGACCCAGTACTTC	CASSLAGTLAETQYF	-	TRBV5-1	-	TRBJ2-5
TGTGCCAGCTCACCACGGGACACTAGAGGCTCCTACAATGAGCAGTTCTTC	CASSPRDTRGSYNEQFF	-	TRBV18	-	TRBJ2-1
TGTGCCAGTAGTGTTGTGACAGGGACCTACGAGCAGTACTTC	CASSVVTGTYEQYF	TRBD1	TRBV19	-	TRBJ2-7
TGTGCCAGCAGCTCGCCGACTAGCGGGAAGAATGAGCAGTTCTTC	CASSSPTSGKNEQFF	TRBD2	TRBV4-2	-	TRBJ2-1
TGTGCCAGCAGCCAAGATCCTCAAGCCCGTACCGAGCAGTACTTC	CASSQDPQARTEQYF	-	TRBV4-2	-	TRBJ2-7
TGTGCCAGCAGTTTATCAGGGGTCGGCAACTATGGCTACACCTTC	CASSLSGVGNYGYTF	-	TRBV27	-	TRBJ1-2
TGTGCCAGCACCCTCCATAGCGGAGCCTCCTACAATGAGCAGTTCTTC	CASTLHSGASYNEQFF	-	TRBV28	-	TRBJ2-1
TGTGCCAGCAGTTGGGGCGAGACCCAGTACTTC	CASSWGETQYF	-	TRBV6-5	-	TRBJ2-5
TGTGCCAGCTCACCCACCGCACTGAACACGGGTGGAAACACCATATATTTT	CASSPTALNTGGNTIYF	-	TRBV18	-	TRBJ1-3
TGTGCCAGCAGTTTATTGGGCCCCAATGAGCAGTTCTTC	CASSLLGPNEQFF	-	TRBV28	-	TRBJ2-1
TGTGCCACCCGGGACAGGAGCTCTGGAAACACCATATATTTT	CATRDRSSGNTIYF	TRBD1	TRBV19	-	TRBJ1-3